This TCR beta chain derives from a study of T-cell reconstitution after alpha-beta-depleted transplantation in children. Study outcomes and limitations: Among T cells one year after transplant, newly produced cells accounted for most counts and diversity.

For this clonotype: Its antigen is as yet unknown.

V was cut by 3 bases and J by 0 bases, with 12 bases left in between. The germline V gene encodes CDR1 SEHNR and CDR2 FQNEAQ (reference sequence). The CDR3 extends over 16 amino acids. The authors prepared the TCRbeta library with unique molecular identifiers. TCRdb reanalysed the PCR reads using MiXCR and keeps one entry per CDR3 protein. The table includes about 600,000 distinct CDR3 sequences, roughly 24% detected once. The receptor comes from a boy under three years old who had a stem cell transplant for acute myeloid leukemia, so the T cells may come from the graft donor. Sequences were derived from PBMCs, mostly from graft donor cells, sampled 360 days after TCRalphabeta/CD19-depleted stem cell transplant. This chain joins TRBV7-9 and TRBJ2-1, with D unclear. This CDR3 reads CASSFAPLSSYNEQFF. For the CDR3, the DNA is TGTGCCAGCAGCTTCGCCCCACTAAGCTCCTACAATGAGCAGTTCTTC. The full variable domain, with the rest looked up from reference TRBV7-9 and TRBJ2-1, is DTGVSQNPRHKITKRGQNVTFRCDPISEHNRLYWYRQTLGQGPEFLTYFQNEAQLEKSRLLSDRFSAERPKGSFSTLEIQRTEQGDSAMYLCASSFAPLSSYNEQFFGPGTRLTVL.